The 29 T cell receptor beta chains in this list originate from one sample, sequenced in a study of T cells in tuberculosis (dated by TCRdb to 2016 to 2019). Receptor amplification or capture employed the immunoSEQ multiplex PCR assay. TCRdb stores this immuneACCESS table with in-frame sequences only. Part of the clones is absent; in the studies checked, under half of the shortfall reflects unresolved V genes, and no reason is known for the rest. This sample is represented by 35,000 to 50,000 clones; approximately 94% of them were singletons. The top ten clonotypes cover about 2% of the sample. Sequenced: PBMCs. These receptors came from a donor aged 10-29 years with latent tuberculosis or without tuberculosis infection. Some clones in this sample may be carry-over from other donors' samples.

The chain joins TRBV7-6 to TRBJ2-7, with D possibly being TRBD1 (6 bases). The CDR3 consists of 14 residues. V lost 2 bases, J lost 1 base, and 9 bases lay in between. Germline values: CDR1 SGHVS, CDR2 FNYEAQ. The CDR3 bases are TGTGCCAGCAGCTTACGGACAGAGTCCTACGAGCAGTACTTC. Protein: CASSLRTESYEQYF.

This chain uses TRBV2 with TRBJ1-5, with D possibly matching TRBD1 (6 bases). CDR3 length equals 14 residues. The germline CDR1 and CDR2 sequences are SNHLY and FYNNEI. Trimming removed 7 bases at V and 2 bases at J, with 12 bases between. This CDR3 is CASKDSLRNQPQHF. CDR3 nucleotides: TGTGCCAGCAAGGACAGCCTCCGCAATCAGCCCCAGCATTTT.

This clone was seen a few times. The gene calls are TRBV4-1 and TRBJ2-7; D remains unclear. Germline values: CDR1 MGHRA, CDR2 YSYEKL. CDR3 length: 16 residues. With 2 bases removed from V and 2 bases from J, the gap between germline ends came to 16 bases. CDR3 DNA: TGCGCCAGCAGCCAAAACCAGGCTCTCTCAACCTACGAGCAGTACTTC. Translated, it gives CASSQNQALSTYEQYF.

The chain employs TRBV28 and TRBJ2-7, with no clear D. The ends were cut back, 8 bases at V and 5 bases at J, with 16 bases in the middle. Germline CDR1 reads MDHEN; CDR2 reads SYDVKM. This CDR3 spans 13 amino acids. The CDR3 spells CASQRLSTNEQYF. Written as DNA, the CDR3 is TGTGCCAGCCAACGACTTTCAACGAACGAGCAGTACTTC.

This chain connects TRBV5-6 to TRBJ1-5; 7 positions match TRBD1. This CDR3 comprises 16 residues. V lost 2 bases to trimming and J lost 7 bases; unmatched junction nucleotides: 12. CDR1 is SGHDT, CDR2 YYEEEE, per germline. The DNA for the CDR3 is TGTGCCAGCAGCTTTTACGACAGGGAAGGAGAACAGCCCCAGCATTTT. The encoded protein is CASSFYDREGEQPQHF.

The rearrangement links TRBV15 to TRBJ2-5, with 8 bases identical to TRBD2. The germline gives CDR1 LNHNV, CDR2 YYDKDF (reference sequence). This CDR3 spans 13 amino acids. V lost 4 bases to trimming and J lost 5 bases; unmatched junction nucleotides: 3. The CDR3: CATSKRTSETQYF. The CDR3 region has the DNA TGTGCCACCAGCAAGCGGACTAGCGAGACCCAGTACTTC.

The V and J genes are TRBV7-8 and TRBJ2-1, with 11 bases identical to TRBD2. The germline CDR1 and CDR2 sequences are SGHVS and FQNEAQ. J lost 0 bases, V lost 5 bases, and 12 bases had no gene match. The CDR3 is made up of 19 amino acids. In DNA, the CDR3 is TGTGCCAGCAGCATCTCTCTAGCGGGAGGCCTCAGCTCCTACAATGAGCAGTTCTTC. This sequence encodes CASSISLAGGLSSYNEQFF.

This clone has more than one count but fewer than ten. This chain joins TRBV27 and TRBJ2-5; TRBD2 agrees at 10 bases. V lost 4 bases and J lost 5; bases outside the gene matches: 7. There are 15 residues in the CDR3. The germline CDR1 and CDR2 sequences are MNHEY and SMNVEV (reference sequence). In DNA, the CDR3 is TGTGCCAGCAGTTCGGGGACTAGCGAATTGGAGACCCAGTACTTC. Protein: CASSSGTSELETQYF.

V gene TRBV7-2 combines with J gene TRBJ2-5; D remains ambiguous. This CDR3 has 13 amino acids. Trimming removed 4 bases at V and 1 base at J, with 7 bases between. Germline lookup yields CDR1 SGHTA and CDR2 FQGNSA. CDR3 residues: CASSYSVQETQYF. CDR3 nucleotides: TGTGCCAGCAGCTACAGTGTCCAAGAGACCCAGTACTTC. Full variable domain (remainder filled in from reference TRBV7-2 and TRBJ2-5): GAGVSQSPSNKVTEKGKDVELRCDPISGHTALYWYRQSLGQGLEFLIYFQGNSAPDKSGLPSDRFSAERTGGSVSTLTIQRTQQEDSAVYLCASSYSVQETQYFGPGTRLLVL.

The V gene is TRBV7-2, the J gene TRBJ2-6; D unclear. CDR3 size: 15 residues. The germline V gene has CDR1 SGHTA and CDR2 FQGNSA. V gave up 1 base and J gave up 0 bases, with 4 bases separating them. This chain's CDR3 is CASSLEHSGANVLTF. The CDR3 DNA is TGTGCCAGCAGCTTAGAACACTCTGGGGCCAACGTCCTGACTTTC. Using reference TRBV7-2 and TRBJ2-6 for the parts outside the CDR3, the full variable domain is GAGVSQSPSNKVTEKGKDVELRCDPISGHTALYWYRQSLGQGLEFLIYFQGNSAPDKSGLPSDRFSAERTGGSVSTLTIQRTQQEDSAVYLCASSLEHSGANVLTFGAGSRLTVL.

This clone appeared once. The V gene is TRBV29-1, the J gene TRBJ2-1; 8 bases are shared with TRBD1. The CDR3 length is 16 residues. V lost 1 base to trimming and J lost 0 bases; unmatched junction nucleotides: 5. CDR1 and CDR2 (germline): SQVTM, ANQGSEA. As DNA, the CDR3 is TGCAGCGTTGAAGTCGGTACAGGGGGCTCCTACAATGAGCAGTTCTTC. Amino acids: CSVEVGTGGSYNEQFF.

The CDR3 DNA reads TGTGCCAGCAGTTCTGCTAGCGCTAATCAGCCCCAGCATTTT. Translation: CASSSASANQPQHF. The chain employs TRBV28 and TRBJ1-5; no firm D call. Trimming stripped 4 bases from V and 4 bases from J, with 11 bases between. The CDR3 is 14 amino acids. Germline loops: CDR1 MDHEN, CDR2 SYDVKM.

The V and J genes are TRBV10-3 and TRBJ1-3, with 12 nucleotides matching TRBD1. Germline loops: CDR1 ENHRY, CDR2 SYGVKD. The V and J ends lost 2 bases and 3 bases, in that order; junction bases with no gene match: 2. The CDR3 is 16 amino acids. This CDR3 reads CAISERDRGLGNTIYF. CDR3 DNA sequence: TGTGCCATCAGTGAGCGGGACAGGGGGCTTGGAAACACCATATATTTT.

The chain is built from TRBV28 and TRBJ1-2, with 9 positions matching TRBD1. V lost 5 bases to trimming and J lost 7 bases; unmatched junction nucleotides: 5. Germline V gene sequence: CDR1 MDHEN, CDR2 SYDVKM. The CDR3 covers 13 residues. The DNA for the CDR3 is TGTGCCAGCAGTCAACAGGGGGCGGGTGGCTACACCTTC. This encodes CASSQQGAGGYTF.

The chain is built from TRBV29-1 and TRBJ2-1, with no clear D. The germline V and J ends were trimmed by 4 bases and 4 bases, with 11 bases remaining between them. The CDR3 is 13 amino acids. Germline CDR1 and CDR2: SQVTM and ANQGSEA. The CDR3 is CSVGPDKYNEQFF. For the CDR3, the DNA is TGCAGCGTTGGGCCAGACAAGTACAATGAGCAGTTCTTC.

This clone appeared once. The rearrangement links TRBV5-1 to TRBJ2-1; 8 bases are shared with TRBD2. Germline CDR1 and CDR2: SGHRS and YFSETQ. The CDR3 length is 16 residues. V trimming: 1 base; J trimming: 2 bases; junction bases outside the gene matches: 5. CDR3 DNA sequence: TGCGCCAGCAGCTTGTACAGCGGGAGTACCTACAATGAGCAGTTCTTC. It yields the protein CASSLYSGSTYNEQFF.

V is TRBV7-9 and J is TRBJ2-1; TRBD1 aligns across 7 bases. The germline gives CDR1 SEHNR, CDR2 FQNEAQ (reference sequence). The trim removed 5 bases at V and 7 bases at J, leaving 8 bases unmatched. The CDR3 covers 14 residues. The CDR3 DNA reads TGTGCCAGCAGCGACCGGGACAGTGGTAATGAGCAGTTCTTC. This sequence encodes CASSDRDSGNEQFF.

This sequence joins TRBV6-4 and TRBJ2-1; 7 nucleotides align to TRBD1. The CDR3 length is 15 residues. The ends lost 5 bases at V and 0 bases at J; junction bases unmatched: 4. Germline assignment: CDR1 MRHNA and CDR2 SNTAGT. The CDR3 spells CASSKDRSSYNEQFF. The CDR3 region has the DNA TGTGCCAGCAGTAAGGACAGGAGCTCCTACAATGAGCAGTTCTTC.

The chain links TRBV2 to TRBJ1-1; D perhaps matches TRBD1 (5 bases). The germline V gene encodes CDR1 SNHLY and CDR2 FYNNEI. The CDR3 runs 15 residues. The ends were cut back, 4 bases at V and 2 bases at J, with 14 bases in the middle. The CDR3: CASSVLGVGNTEAFF. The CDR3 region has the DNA TGTGCCAGCAGTGTTTTAGGGGTTGGCAACACTGAAGCTTTCTTT.

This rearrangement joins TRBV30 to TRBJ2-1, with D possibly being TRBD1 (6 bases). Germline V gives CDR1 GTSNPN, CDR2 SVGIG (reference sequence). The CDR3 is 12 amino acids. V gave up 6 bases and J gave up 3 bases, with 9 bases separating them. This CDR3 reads CACRQDYNEQFF. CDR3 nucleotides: TGTGCCTGCCGACAGGACTACAATGAGCAGTTCTTC.

Written as DNA, the CDR3 is TGTGCCAGCAGCCGGGACTACCTCTACGAGCAGTACTTC. It yields the protein CASSRDYLYEQYF. The rearrangement links TRBV6-5 to TRBJ2-7; 7 bases map to TRBD2. CDR3 length equals 13 residues. Germline V gives CDR1 MNHEY, CDR2 SVGAGI. Trimming took 6 bases from V and 3 from J; bases not matched to a gene: 5.

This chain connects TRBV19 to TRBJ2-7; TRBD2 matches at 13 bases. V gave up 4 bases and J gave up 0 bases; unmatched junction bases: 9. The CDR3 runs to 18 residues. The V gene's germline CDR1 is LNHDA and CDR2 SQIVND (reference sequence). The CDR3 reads CASSKRTSGSLGSYEQYF. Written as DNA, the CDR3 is TGTGCCAGTAGTAAACGGACTAGCGGGAGTCTCGGCTCCTACGAGCAGTACTTC.

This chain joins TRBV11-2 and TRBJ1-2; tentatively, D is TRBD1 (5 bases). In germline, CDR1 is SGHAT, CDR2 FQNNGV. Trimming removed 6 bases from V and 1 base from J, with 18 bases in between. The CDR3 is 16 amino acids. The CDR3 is CASRSLGGEGNYGYTF. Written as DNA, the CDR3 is TGTGCCAGCAGGTCTCTCGGAGGGGAGGGTAACTATGGCTACACCTTC.

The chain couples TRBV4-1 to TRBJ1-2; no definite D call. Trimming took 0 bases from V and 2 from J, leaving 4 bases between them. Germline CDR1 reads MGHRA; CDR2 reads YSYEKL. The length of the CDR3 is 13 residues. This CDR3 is CASSQDSNYGYTF. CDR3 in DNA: TGCGCCAGCAGCCAAGATAGCAACTATGGCTACACCTTC.

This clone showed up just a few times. CDR3 residues: CASSSLTSGGGGIQYF. For the CDR3, the DNA is TGTGCCAGCAGTTCCCTGACTAGCGGGGGGGGTGGCATTCAGTACTTC. This rearrangement joins TRBV6-5 to TRBJ2-4; TRBD2 matches 14 bases. Germline lookup yields CDR1 MNHEY and CDR2 SVGAGI. V dropped 4 bases and J dropped 9; count of bases not matched to a gene: 8. This CDR3 comprises 16 residues.

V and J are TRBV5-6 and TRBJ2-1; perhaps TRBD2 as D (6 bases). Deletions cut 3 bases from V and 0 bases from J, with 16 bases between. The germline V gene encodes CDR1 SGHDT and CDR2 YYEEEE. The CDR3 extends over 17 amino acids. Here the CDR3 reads CASSWRDGPYSYNEQFF. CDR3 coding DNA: TGTGCCAGCAGCTGGAGGGACGGACCTTACTCCTACAATGAGCAGTTCTTC.

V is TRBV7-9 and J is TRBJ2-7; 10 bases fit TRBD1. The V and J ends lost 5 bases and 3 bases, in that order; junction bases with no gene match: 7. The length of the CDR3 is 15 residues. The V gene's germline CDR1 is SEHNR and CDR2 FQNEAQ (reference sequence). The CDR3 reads CASSPRTGGFYEQYF. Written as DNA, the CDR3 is TGTGCCAGCAGCCCTCGGACAGGGGGGTTCTACGAGCAGTACTTC.

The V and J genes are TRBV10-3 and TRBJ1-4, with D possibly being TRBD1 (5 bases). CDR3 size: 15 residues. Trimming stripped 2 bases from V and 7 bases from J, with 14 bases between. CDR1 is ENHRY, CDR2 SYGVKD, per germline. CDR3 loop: CAISEIGDSSEKLFF. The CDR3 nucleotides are TGTGCCATCAGTGAGATCGGGGACTCAAGTGAAAAACTGTTTTTT.

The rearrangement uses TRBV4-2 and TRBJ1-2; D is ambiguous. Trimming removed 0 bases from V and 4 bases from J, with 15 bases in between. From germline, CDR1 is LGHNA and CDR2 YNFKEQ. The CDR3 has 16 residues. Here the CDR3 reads CASSQDLGSEGYGYTF. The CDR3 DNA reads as TGTGCCAGCAGCCAAGATTTAGGGAGCGAGGGCTATGGCTACACCTTC.